This entry describes one T cell receptor beta chain. The V and J ends lost 5 bases and 7 bases, in that order; junction bases with no gene match: 5. The germline CDR1 and CDR2 sequences are SGHTA and FQGNSA. The CDR3 has 16 amino acids. The sample belongs to a study of blood T cell repertoires in COVID-19. Study as a whole: PBMCs, B-cell-depleted T cells, or T cells provided the cDNA or gDNA that made up the material.

Measured with immunoSEQ multiplex PCR; TCRdb has only the in-frame clones, and not every one. The profile covers 40,000 to 50,000 clones, with around nine tenths appearing a single time and about 4.8% taken by the ten largest. The rearrangement links TRBV7-2 to TRBJ2-1; TRBD2 agrees at 16 bases. The sequencing input was peripheral blood. This TCR derives from a human donor in a cohort sampled during active COVID-19. The CDR3 loop is CASSPQGLAGGNEQFF. The CDR3 DNA is TGTGCCAGCAGCCCCCAGGGACTAGCGGGAGGGAATGAGCAGTTCTTC.